The T cell receptor (beta chain) under discussion was sequenced for a study of T cell responses to AZD1222 COVID-19 vaccine. Points on this clone: The antigen is unknown.

Generated by immunoSEQ multiplex PCR, the TCRdb table keeps only in-frame clones and is missing some. Of about 150,000 clones listed, about 91% are singletons. General study points: Nearly half of spike-specific TCRs reportedly target unmutated variant regions. Sampling that yielded the repertoires occurred only after the peak T cell response. Clonal diversity may have been underestimated, and the donors were mostly white British, with more females than males.

The sequences come from peripheral blood, collected on day 0 of AZD1222 vaccination. The TCR sequence derives from an adult in good health.

The CDR3 sequence: CASSDGTGVTNSPLHF. Here the CDR3 DNA reads TGTGCCAGCAGCGATGGGACAGGGGTAACTAATTCACCCCTCCACTTT. The chain carries TRBV2 and TRBJ1-6; TRBD1 matches at 10 bases. There are 16 residues in the CDR3. Trimming cost V 6 bases and J 6 bases; bases outside gene matches: 8. Germline CDR1 reads SNHLY; CDR2 reads FYNNEI.